This T cell receptor (beta chain) was identified during a study of identical twins. This clonotype was seen more than once but under ten times. CDR1 KGHSH and CDR2 LQKENI come from the germline V gene. This CDR3 contains 15 residues. The germline V and J ends were trimmed by 2 bases and 0 bases, with 7 bases remaining between them. Template switching, a step in the protocol, added a universal primer site, and cDNA carried unique molecular identifiers. Each CDR3 protein is one row after TCRdb ran MiXCR on the 5' RACE reads. The table lists 350,000 to 450,000 distinct CDR3 sequences, roughly 20% of them singletons, with around 12% in the top ten.

The receptor was derived from a man in his fifties or sixties in good health. The chain combines TRBV18 with TRBJ2-2, with unresolved D. The sequenced material came from naive T cells sorted from blood. The CDR3 DNA reads as TGTGCCAGCTCACCAGCTTCACCGAACACCGGGGAGCTGTTTTTT. Translation: CASSPASPNTGELFF.